A single sample is the source of the 8 T cell receptor beta chains below, sequenced in a study of T cell responses to AZD1222 COVID-19 vaccine. The data were produced by immunoSEQ multiplex PCR, yet TCRdb's version contains in-frame clones alone and is incomplete. This table holds about 100,000 clones, about 93% found once. The sequencing here drew on peripheral blood, taken on day 0 of AZD1222 vaccination. The receptors were gathered from an adult in good health.

This clone is a singleton in its sample. V gene TRBV10-1 combines with J gene TRBJ1-5; D is uncertain. The V gene lost 0 bases and the J gene lost 7 bases, with 10 bases spanning the gap. The CDR3 has 14 residues. Germline V gene lookup returns CDR1 WNHNN and CDR2 SYGVQD (reference sequence). The CDR3 sequence: CASSESRGGQPQHF. CDR3 sequence (DNA): TGCGCCAGCAGTGAGTCCCGGGGAGGACAGCCCCAGCATTTT.

The V call is TRBV28, the J call TRBJ1-5; D might be TRBD1 (5 bases). Trimming shortened V by 4 bases and J by 8 bases, and 24 bases separated the two germline ends. Germline values: CDR1 MDHEN, CDR2 SYDVKM. CDR3 length: 17 amino acids. The CDR3 sequence is CASSSPGGGRQREPQHF. The CDR3 nucleotides are TGTGCCAGCAGTTCCCCCGGGGGGGGTCGGCAAAGGGAGCCCCAGCATTTT.

The chain has TRBV4-1 and TRBJ2-3; D uncertain. Germline V CDR1 and CDR2: MGHRA, YSYEKL. The CDR3 is 16 amino acids. Trimming removed 8 bases at V and 4 bases at J, with 22 bases between. The CDR3 coding sequence is TGCGCCAGCCTTACACAGAGGCCCGCCCTCGCAGATACGCAGTATTTT. Translated, it gives CASLTQRPALADTQYF.

This chain uses TRBV6-5 with TRBJ1-4; D call uncertain. In germline, CDR1 is MNHEY, CDR2 SVGAGI. The ends were cut back, 4 bases at V and 7 bases at J, with 4 bases in the middle. This CDR3 contains 11 residues. The CDR3 is CASSSAEKLFF. As DNA, the CDR3 is TGTGCCAGCAGTTCGGCTGAAAAACTGTTTTTT.

The chain combines TRBV2 with TRBJ1-1; the D is unclear. This CDR3 is 13 amino acids long. Germline assignment: CDR1 SNHLY and CDR2 FYNNEI. V shed 6 bases and J shed 7 bases, with 15 bases lying between them. The CDR3 spells CASRRRNGLEAFF. The CDR3 bases are TGTGCCAGCAGACGTCGCAACGGTCTTGAAGCTTTCTTT.

The chain combines TRBV28 with TRBJ1-6; perhaps TRBD1 as D (6 bases). Germline values: CDR1 MDHEN, CDR2 SYDVKM. V lost 5 bases to trimming and J lost 11 bases, with 16 bases between them. The CDR3 totals 14 residues. The CDR3 DNA reads TGTGCCAGCAGTCCCACAGGGATGGGGCCACCCCTCCACTTT. This gives the protein CASSPTGMGPPLHF.

The chain combines TRBV9 with TRBJ2-1, with D perhaps assigned TRBD1 or TRBD2 (5 bases each). The V and J ends lost 3 bases and 5 bases respectively, with 9 bases between them. The CDR3 contains 13 residues. Germline V gene sequence: CDR1 SGDLS, CDR2 YYNGEE. The CDR3 reads CASSGGSNNEQFF. CDR3 in DNA: TGTGCCAGCAGCGGGGGGTCCAACAATGAGCAGTTCTTC.

The V gene is TRBV3-1 (or the pseudogene TRBV3-2), the J gene TRBJ2-3; TRBD2 agrees at 9 bases. CDR1 and CDR2 (germline): LGHDT, YNNKEL (reference sequence). CDR3 length equals 16 residues. V was clipped by 2 bases and J by 2 bases; unmatched bases: 5. For the CDR3, the DNA is TGTGCCAGCAGCCAAACCGCGGGAGGGGTCACAGATACGCAGTATTTT. Translating it yields CASSQTAGGVTDTQYF.